The 6 T cell receptor beta chains listed next were all sequenced from one sample in a study of T cells in Graves' hyperthyroidism and ophthalmopathy. There were TCR beta CDR3 regions amplified from RNA transcripts. The primer set for the first-round RT-PCR of the TCR CDR3 was HTBI. Each CDR3 protein is one row after TCRdb ran MiXCR on the multiplex PCR reads. The table shows around 690,000 distinct CDR3 sequences, with more than 20% occurring only once. Sequencing was carried out using blood. The receptors here all came from a man aged 25-40 years with Graves' ophthalmopathy.

In this sample, this clonotype turned up many times. The chain uses TRBV7-2 and TRBJ2-7; D unresolved. The CDR3 runs to 14 residues. The germline V gene encodes CDR1 SGHTA and CDR2 FQGNSA. The V end was cut by 3 bases, the J end by 0 bases, with 9 bases between. The CDR3 spells CASSLAAASYEQYF. The CDR3 DNA reads TGTGCCAGCAGCTTGGCTGCTGCCTCCTACGAGCAGTACTTC.

The V and J genes are TRBV12-3 or TRBV12-4 and TRBJ1-5; 9 positions match TRBD1. The CDR3 sequence is 17 residues long. Trimming took 8 bases from V and 0 from J; bases not matched to a gene: 11. CDR3: CASGNRDRDHSNQPQHF. Written as DNA, the CDR3 is TGTGCCAGCGGGAACCGGGACAGGGACCATAGCAATCAGCCCCAGCATTTT.

The chain links TRBV19 to TRBJ2-2; the D call may be TRBD1 or TRBD2 (6 bases each). The germline V gene encodes CDR1 LNHDA and CDR2 SQIVND (reference sequence). CDR3 length: 15 amino acids. V lost 3 bases to trimming and J lost 4 bases, with 12 bases between them. CDR3 sequence: CASSMYKGGTGELFF. Written as DNA, the CDR3 is TGTGCCAGTAGTATGTATAAGGGGGGCACCGGGGAGCTGTTTTTT.

The sample holds many counts of this clonotype. This chain connects TRBV7-9 to TRBJ2-5, with D perhaps TRBD2 (6 bases). The germline V gene encodes CDR1 SEHNR and CDR2 FQNEAQ (reference sequence). This CDR3 is built from 15 residues. Trimming stripped 5 bases from V and 5 bases from J, with 18 bases between. For the CDR3, the DNA is TGTGCCAGCAGCGCCAGCGCGGGGTACATTGAGACCCAGTACTTC. It yields the protein CASSASAGYIETQYF.

The chain uses TRBV7-2 and TRBJ1-5; D uncertain. The CDR3 has 13 residues. CDR1 is SGHTA and CDR2 is FQGNSA in the germline V gene. Trimming pared 4 bases from V and 6 bases from J, leaving 10 bases between. The CDR3 coding sequence is TGTGCCAGCAGCTGGGGAGGAGGTCAGCCCCAGCATTTT. This gives the protein CASSWGGGQPQHF.

The chain links TRBV12-3 or TRBV12-4 to TRBJ2-1; 10 bases are shared with TRBD2. V lost 7 bases, J lost 7 bases, and 13 bases stayed unmatched. CDR3 size: 16 residues. The CDR3 region is CASTRRGASGRNEQFF. CDR3 coding DNA: TGTGCCAGCACCCGAAGAGGGGCTAGCGGGAGAAATGAGCAGTTCTTC.